The TCR beta chain described here comes from a study of CD8+ T cells in alopecia areata. Study outcomes and limitations: Sequencing of scalp tissue also captures the resident alphabeta T cells of normal skin. Higher clonality than in normal scalp was seen in lesional scalp, especially alopecia totalis/universalis.

The authors sorted CD4+ and CD8+ T cells from PBMCs. In the case of this clone: Its target is not known.

RNA was extracted and reverse transcribed into cDNA as the sequencing template. The method was immunoSEQ multiplex PCR; TCRdb's version includes in-frame clones alone and lacks a portion of them. The repertoire holds 150,000 or so clones, with more than 40% as singletons. The length of the CDR3 is 15 residues. Germline-derived CDR1 and CDR2 are SGDLS and YYNGEE. Trimming took 4 bases from V and 1 from J, leaving 14 bases between them. The source material was CD8+ T cells sorted from blood, sampled at week 0. The rearrangement links TRBV9 to TRBJ1-1; a weak D match, TRBD1 (6 bases). This TCR derives from a human donor with alopecia areata. CDR3 nucleotides: TGTGCCAGCAGCCGGGGGCCCTCAGGGAACACTGAAGCTTTCTTT. Residues: CASSRGPSGNTEAFF.